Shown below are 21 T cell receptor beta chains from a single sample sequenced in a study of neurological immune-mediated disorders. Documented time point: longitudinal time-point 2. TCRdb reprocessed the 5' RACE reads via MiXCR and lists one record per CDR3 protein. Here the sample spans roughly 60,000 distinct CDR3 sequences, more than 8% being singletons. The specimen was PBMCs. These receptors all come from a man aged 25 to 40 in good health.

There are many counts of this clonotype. The CDR3 DNA is TGTGCCAGCAGCTTAGTGGTAGCGGGAGGGCCCGGTGAGACCCAGTACTTC. The encoded protein is CASSLVVAGGPGETQYF. This chain joins TRBV7-6 and TRBJ2-5, with 11 bases matching TRBD2. Germline CDR1 is SGHVS and CDR2 is FNYEAQ. Unmatched junction bases numbered 9, after V lost 1 base and J lost 5 bases. The CDR3 length is 17 residues.

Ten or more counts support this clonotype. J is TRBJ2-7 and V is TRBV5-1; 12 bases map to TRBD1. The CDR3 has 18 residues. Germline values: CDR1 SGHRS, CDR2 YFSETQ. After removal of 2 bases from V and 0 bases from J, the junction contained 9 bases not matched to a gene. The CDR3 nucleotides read TGCGCCAGCAGCTTAGGGGACAGGGGGCCGGGGAGCTCCTACGAGCAGTACTTC. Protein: CASSLGDRGPGSSYEQYF.

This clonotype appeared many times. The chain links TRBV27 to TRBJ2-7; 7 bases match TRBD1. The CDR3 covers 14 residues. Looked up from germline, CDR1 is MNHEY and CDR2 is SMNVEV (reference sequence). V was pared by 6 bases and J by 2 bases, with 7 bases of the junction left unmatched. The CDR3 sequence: CASSPDRVTYEQYF. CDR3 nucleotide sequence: TGTGCCAGCAGCCCAGACAGGGTAACCTACGAGCAGTACTTC.

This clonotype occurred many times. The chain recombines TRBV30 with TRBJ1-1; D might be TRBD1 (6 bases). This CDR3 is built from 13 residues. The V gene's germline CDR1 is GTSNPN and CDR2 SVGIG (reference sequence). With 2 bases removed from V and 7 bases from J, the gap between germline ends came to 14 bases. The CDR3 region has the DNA TGTGCCTGGAGTCCCCGAGGGGGGAATGAAGCTTTCTTT. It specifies CAWSPRGGNEAFF. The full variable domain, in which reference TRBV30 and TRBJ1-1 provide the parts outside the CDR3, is SQTIHQWPATLVQPVGSPLSLECTVEGTSNPNLYWYRQAAGRGLQLLFYSVGIGQISSEVPQNLSASRPQDRQFILSSKKLLLSDSGFYLCAWSPRGGNEAFFGQGTRLTVV.

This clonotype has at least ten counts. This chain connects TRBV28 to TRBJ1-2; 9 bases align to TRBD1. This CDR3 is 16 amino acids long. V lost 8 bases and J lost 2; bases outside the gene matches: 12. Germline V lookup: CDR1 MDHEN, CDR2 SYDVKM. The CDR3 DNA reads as TGTGCCAGCCGCCCGAGGTTACAGGGGGCCAACTATGGCTACACCTTC. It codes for CASRPRLQGANYGYTF.

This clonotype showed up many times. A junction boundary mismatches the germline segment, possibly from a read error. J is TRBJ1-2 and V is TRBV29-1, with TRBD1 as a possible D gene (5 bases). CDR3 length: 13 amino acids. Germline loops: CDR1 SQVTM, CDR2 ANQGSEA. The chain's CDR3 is CSVEGVEFYGYTF. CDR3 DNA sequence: TGCAGCGTCGAAGGGGTAGAGTTCTATGGCTACACCTTC.

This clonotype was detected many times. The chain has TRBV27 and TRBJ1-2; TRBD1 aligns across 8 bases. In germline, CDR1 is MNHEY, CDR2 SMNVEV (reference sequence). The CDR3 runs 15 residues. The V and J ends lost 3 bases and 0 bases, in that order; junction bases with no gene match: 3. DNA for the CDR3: TGTGCCAGCAGTTTCTCGGGACAGGCTAACTATGGCTACACCTTC. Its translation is CASSFSGQANYGYTF.

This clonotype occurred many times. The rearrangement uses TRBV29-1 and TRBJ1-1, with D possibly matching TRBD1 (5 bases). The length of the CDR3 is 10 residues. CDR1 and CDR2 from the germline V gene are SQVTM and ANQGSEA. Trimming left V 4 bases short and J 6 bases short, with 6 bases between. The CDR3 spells CSVGGAEAFF. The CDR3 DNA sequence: TGCAGCGTTGGAGGGGCTGAAGCTTTCTTT.

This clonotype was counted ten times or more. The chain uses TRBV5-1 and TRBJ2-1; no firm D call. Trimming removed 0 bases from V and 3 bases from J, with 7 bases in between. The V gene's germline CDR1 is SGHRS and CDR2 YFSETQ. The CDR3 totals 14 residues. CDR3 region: CASSLVAGYNEQFF. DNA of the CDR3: TGCGCCAGCAGCTTGGTGGCTGGCTACAATGAGCAGTTCTTC. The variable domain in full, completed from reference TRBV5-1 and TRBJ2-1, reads KAGVTQTPRYLIKTRGQQVTLSCSPISGHRSVSWYQQTPGQGLQFLFEYFSETQRNKGNFPGRFSGRQFSNSRSEMNVSTLELGDSALYLCASSLVAGYNEQFFGPGTRLTVL.

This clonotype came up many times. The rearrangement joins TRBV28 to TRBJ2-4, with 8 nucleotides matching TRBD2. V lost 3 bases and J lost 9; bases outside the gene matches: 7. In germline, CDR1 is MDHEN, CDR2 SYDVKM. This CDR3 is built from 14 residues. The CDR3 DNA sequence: TGTGCCAGCAGTTTCCCGGGAGGGCTTGGCATTCAGTACTTC. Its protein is CASSFPGGLGIQYF.

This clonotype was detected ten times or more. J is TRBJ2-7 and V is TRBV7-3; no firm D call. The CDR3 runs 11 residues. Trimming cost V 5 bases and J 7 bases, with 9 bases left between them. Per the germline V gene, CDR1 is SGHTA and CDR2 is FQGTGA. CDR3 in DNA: TGTGCCAGCAGCGAGAGACGGGAGCAGTACTTC. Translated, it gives CASSERREQYF. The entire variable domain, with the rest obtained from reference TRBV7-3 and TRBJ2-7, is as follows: GAGVSQTPSNKVTEKGKYVELRCDPISGHTALYWYRQSLGQGPEFLIYFQGTGAADDSGLPNDRFFAVRPEGSVSTLKIQRTERGDSAVYLCASSERREQYFGPGTRLTVT.

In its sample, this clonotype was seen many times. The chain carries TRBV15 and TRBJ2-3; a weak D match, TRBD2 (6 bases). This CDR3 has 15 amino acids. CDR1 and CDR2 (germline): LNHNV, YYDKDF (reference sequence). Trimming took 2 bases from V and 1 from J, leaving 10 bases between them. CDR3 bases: TGTGCCACCAGCAGACAGCGGGCGGGCACAGATACGCAGTATTTT. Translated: CATSRQRAGTDTQYF.

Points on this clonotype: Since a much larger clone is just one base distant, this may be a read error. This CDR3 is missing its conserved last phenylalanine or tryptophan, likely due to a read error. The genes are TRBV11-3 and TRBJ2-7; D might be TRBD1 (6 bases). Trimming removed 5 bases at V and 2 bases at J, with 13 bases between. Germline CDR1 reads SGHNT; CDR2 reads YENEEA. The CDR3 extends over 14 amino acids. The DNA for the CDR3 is TGTGCCAGCAGCACCGGACAGTCACCCTACGAGCAGTACATC. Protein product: CASSTGQSPYEQYI.

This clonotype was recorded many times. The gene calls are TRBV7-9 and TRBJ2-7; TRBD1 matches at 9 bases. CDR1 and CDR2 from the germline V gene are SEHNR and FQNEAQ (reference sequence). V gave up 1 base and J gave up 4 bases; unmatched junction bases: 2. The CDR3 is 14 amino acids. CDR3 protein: CASSLEGQGYEQYF. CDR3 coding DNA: TGTGCCAGCAGCTTAGAAGGACAGGGGTACGAGCAGTACTTC. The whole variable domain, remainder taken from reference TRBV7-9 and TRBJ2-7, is DTGVSQNPRHKITKRGQNVTFRCDPISEHNRLYWYRQTLGQGPEFLTYFQNEAQLEKSRLLSDRFSAERPKGSFSTLEIQRTEQGDSAMYLCASSLEGQGYEQYFGPGTRLTVT.

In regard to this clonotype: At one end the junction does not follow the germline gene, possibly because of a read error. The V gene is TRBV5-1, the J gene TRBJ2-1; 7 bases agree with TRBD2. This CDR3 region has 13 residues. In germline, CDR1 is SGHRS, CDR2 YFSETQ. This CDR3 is CASGAWGVNEQFF. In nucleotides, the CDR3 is TGTGCCAGCGGGGCTTGGGGTGTCAATGAGCAGTTCTTC.

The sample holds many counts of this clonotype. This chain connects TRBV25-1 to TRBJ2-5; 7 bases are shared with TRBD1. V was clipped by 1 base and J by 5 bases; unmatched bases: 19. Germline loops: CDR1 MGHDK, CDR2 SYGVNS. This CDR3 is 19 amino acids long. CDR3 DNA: TGTGCCAGCAGTGAATCCGTTGGATTGGGACAGCTGAAAGAGGAGACCCAGTACTTC. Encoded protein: CASSESVGLGQLKEETQYF.

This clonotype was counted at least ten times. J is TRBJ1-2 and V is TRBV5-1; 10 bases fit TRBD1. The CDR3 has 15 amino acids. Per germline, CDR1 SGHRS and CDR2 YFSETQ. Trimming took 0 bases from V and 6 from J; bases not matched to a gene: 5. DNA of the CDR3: TGCGCCAGCAGCTTGGGGGGGACAGGGGCGAATGGCTACACCTTC. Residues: CASSLGGTGANGYTF.

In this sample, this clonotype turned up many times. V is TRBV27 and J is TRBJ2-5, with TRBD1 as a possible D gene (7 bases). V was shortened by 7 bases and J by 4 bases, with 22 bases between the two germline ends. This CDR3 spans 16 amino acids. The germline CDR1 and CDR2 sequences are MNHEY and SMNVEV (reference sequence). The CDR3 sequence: CASIPKTGWGGETQYF. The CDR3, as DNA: TGTGCCAGCATCCCGAAGACAGGGTGGGGAGGAGAGACCCAGTACTTC.

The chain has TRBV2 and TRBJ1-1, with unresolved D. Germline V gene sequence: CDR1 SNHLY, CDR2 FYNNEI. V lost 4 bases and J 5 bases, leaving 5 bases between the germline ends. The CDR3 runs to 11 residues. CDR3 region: CASSGGTEAFF. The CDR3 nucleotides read TGTGCCAGCAGTGGGGGTACTGAAGCTTTCTTT.

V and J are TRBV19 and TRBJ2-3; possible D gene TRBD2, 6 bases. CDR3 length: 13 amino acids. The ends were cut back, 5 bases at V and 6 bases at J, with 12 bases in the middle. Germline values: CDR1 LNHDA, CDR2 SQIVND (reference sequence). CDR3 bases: TGTGCCAGTAGTGAAACTAGCCTGGATACGCAGTATTTT. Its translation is CASSETSLDTQYF.

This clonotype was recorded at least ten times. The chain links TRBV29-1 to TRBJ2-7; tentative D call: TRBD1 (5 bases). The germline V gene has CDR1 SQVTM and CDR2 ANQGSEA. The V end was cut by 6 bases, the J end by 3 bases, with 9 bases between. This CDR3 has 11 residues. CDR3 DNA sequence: TGCAGCGTAGGGGATATCTACGAGCAGTACTTC. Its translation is CSVGDIYEQYF.